This TCR beta chain was sequenced during a study of T cell changes during pregnancy in multiple sclerosis. V was shortened by 3 bases and J by 0 bases, with 12 bases between the two germline ends. Per the germline V gene, CDR1 is MNHEY and CDR2 is SVGAGI. The CDR3 is 16 amino acids. The assay was immunoSEQ multiplex PCR, and TCRdb's table has in-frame clones only and misses some. The table lists 40,000 to 50,000 clones, approximately 93% of them singletons, with 0.25% to 0.4% in the top ten. The sample here was CD4+ T cells from peripheral blood mononuclear cells, taken in the third trimester of pregnancy. This TCR was recovered from a female donor with multiple sclerosis, enrolled in a pregnancy study. The chain links TRBV6-5 to TRBJ1-3; no clear D gene. The CDR3 loop reads CASSYALGVSGNTIYF. The CDR3 bases are TGTGCCAGCAGTTATGCCCTCGGAGTCTCTGGAAACACCATATATTTT.